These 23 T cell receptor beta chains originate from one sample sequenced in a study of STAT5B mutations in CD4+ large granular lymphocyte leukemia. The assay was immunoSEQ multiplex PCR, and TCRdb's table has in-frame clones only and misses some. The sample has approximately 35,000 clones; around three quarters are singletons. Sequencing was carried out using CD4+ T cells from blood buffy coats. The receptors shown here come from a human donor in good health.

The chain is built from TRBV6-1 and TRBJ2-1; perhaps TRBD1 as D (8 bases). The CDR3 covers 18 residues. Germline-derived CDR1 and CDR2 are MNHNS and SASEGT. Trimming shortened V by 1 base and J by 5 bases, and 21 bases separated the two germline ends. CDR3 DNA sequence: TGTGCCAGCAGTGAAGGCAGGGGGCGCGGTGGGAGGGACAATGAGCAGTTCTTC. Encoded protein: CASSEGRGRGGRDNEQFF.

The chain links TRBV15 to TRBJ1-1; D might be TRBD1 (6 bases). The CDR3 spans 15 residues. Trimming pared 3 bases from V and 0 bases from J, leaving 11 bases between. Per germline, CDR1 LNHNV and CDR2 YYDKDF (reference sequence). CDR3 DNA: TGTGCCACCAGCAGCCCGGGGGGCGTGAACACTGAAGCTTTCTTT. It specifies CATSSPGGVNTEAFF.

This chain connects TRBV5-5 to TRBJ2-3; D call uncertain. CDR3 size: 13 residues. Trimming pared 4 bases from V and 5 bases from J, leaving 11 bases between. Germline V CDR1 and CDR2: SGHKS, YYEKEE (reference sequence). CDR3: CASSTSHLDTQYF. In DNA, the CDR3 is TGTGCCAGCAGCACCTCTCATTTAGATACGCAGTATTTT. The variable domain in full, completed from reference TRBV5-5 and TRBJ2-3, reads DAGVTQSPTHLIKTRGQQVTLRCSPISGHKSVSWYQQVLGQGPQFIFQYYEKEERGRGNFPDRFSARQFPNYSSELNVNALLLGDSALYLCASSTSHLDTQYFGPGTRLTVL.

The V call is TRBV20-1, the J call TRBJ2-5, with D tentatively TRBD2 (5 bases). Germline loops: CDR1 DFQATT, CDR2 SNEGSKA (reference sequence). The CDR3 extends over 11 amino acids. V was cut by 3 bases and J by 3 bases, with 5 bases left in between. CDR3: CSASGEETQYF. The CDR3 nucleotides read TGCAGTGCTAGCGGGGAAGAGACCCAGTACTTC.

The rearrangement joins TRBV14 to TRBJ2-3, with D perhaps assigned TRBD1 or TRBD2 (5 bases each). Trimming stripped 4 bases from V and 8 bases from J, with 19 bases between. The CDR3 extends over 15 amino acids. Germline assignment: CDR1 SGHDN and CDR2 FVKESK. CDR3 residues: CASSPRDLLRATQYF. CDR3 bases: TGTGCCAGCAGCCCTCGGGACCTCCTCCGGGCTACGCAGTATTTT.

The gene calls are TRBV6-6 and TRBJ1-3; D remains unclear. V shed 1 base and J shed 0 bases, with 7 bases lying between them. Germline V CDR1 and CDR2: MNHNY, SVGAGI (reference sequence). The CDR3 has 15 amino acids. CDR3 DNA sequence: TGTGCCAGCAGTTACTTAGACTACTCTGGAAACACCATATATTTT. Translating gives CASSYLDYSGNTIYF.

The CDR3 DNA follows: TGCGCCAGCAGTGAGTCGGCAGGAATGAACACTGAAGCTTTCTTT. This translates into CASSESAGMNTEAFF. The chain carries TRBV10-1 and TRBJ1-1; the D is unclear. This CDR3 region has 15 residues. The V and J ends lost 0 bases and 0 bases respectively, with 8 bases between them. The germline V gene encodes CDR1 WNHNN and CDR2 SYGVQD (reference sequence).

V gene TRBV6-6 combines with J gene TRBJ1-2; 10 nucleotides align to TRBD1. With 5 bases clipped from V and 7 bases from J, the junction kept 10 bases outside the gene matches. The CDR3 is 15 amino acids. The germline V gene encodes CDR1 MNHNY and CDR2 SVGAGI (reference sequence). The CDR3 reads CASSPPDGTGVGYTF. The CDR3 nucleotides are TGTGCCAGCAGTCCTCCCGATGGGACAGGGGTTGGCTACACCTTC.

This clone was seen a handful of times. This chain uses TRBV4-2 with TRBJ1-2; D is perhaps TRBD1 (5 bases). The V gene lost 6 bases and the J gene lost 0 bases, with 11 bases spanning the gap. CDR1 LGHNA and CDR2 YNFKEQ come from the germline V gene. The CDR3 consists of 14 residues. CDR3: CASSDGTTNYGYTF. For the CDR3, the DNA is TGTGCCAGCAGTGACGGGACTACTAACTATGGCTACACCTTC.

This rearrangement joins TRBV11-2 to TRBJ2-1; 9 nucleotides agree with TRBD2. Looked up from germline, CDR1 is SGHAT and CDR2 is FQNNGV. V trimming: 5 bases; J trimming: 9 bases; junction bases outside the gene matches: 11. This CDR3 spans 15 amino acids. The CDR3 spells CASSPGGGVDVEQFF. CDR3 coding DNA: TGTGCCAGCAGCCCCGGCGGGGGGGTTGATGTTGAGCAGTTCTTC.

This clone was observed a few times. The CDR3 here is CASSHPGGYYEQYF. For the CDR3, the DNA is TGTGCCAGCAGCCACCCGGGGGGCTACTACGAGCAGTACTTC. The rearrangement links TRBV21-1 to TRBJ2-7; the table assigns TRBD2, which was not confirmed against the DNA. TRBV21-1 is marked as a pseudogene. This CDR3 has 14 residues.

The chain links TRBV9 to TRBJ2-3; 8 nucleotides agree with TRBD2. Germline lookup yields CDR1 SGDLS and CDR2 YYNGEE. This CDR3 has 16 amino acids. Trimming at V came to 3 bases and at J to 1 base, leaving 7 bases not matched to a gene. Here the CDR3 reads CASSDGPGLGTDTQYF. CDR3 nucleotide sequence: TGTGCCAGCAGCGACGGGCCGGGACTAGGCACAGATACGCAGTATTTT.

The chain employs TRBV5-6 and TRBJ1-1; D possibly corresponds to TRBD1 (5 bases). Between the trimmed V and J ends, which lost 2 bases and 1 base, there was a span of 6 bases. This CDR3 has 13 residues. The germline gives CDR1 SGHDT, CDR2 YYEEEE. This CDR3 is CASSFDRNTEAFF. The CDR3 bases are TGTGCCAGCAGCTTCGACAGGAACACTGAAGCTTTCTTT.

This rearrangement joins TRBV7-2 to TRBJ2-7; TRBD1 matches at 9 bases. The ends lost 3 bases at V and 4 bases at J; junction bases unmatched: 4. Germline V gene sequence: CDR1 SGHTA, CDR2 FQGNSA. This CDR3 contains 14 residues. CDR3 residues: CASSLGTGWYEQYF. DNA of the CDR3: TGTGCCAGCAGCTTGGGGACAGGGTGGTACGAGCAGTACTTC.

CDR3 sequence: CASSRTVLSGGVGRSTDTQYF. The DNA of the CDR3 is TGTGCCAGCAGTCGTACGGTCCTCAGCGGGGGAGTGGGTAGGAGCACAGATACGCAGTATTTT. This chain links TRBV27 with TRBJ2-3; 8 nucleotides line up with TRBD2. V gave up 5 bases and J gave up 0 bases; unmatched junction bases: 22. This CDR3 is 21 amino acids long. Germline CDR1 is MNHEY and CDR2 is SMNVEV (reference sequence).

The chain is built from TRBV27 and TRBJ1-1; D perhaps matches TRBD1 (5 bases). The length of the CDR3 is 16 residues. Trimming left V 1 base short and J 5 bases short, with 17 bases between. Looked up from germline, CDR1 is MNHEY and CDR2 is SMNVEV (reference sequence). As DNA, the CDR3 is TGTGCCAGCAGTTTATTGTGGGCAGGGAGGCCGACTGAAGCTTTCTTT. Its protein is CASSLLWAGRPTEAFF.

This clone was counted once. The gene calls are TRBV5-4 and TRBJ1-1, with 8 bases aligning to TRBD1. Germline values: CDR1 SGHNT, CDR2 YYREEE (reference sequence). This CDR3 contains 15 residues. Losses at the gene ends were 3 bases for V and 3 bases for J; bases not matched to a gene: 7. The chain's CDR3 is CASSSRDRGDTEAFF. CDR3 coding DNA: TGTGCCAGCAGCTCGAGAGACAGGGGTGACACTGAAGCTTTCTTT.

The CDR3: CASHIKTGMNTEAFF. The CDR3 nucleotides read TGTGCCAGCCATATAAAGACAGGCATGAACACTGAAGCTTTCTTT. The chain combines TRBV18 with TRBJ1-1; a weak D match, TRBD1 (6 bases). This CDR3 is built from 15 residues. Germline lookup yields CDR1 KGHSH and CDR2 LQKENI. V shed 8 bases and J shed 0 bases, with 16 bases lying between them.

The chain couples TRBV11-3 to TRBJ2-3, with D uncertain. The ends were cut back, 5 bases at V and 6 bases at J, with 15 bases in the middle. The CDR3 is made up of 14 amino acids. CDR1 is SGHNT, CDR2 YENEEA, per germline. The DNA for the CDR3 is TGTGCCAGCAGCCAAGCCGACTCTCCGGATACGCAGTATTTT. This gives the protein CASSQADSPDTQYF.

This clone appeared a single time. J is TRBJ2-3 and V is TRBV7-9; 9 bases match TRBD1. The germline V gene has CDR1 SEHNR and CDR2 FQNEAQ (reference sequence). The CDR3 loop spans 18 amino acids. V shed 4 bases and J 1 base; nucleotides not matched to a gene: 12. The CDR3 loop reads CASSWGTGRRSGTDTQYF. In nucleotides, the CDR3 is TGTGCCAGCAGCTGGGGGACAGGGAGACGGTCAGGCACAGATACGCAGTATTTT.

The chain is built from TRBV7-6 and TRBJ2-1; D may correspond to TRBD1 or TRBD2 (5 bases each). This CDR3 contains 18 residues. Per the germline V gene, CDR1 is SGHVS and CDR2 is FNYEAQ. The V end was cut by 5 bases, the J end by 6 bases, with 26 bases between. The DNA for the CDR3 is TGTGCCAGCAGCCCCCCAGGGAGCGGCGGATTATCGTCCAATGAGCAGTTCTTC. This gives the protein CASSPPGSGGLSSNEQFF.

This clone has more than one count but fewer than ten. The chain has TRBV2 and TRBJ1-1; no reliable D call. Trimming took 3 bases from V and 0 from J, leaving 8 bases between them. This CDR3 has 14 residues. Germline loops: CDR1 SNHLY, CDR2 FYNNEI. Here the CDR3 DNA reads TGTGCCAGCAGTGACAGATGGATGAACACTGAAGCTTTCTTT. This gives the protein CASSDRWMNTEAFF.

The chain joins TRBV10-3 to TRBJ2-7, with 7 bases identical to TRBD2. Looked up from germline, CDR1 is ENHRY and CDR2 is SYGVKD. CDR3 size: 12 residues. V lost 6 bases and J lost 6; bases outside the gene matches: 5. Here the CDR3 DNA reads TGTGCCATCAGAGACGGGGAGGGCGAGCAGTACTTC. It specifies CAIRDGEGEQYF.